The 32 T cell receptor beta chains below were found in one sample sequenced in a study of T cell responses to AZD1222 COVID-19 vaccine. Sequenced by immunoSEQ multiplex PCR; TCRdb stores in-frame clones only, minus some. The sample lists around 120,000 clones; about 90% were seen once. The material sequenced was peripheral blood, taken on day 0 of AZD1222 vaccination. All receptors come from an adult in good health.

For the CDR3, the DNA is TGTGCCAGCAGTTTAGTAGGGATCTATGGCTACACCTTC. Residues: CASSLVGIYGYTF. The chain recombines TRBV12-3 or TRBV12-4 with TRBJ1-2; no clear D gene. The CDR3 length is 13 residues. V gave up 1 base and J gave up 4 bases, with 7 bases separating them.

This chain joins TRBV18 and TRBJ2-7; D call uncertain. V was trimmed by 3 bases and J by 7 bases, leaving 13 bases between them. CDR1 KGHSH and CDR2 LQKENI come from the germline V gene. The CDR3 has 13 residues. This chain's CDR3 is CASSPARLAEQYF. Written as DNA, the CDR3 is TGTGCCAGCTCACCGGCGAGACTTGCAGAGCAGTACTTC.

This clone came up once. This rearrangement joins TRBV7-2 to TRBJ1-1, with TRBD1 matching 8 bases. There are 16 residues in the CDR3. The trim removed 1 base at V and 0 bases at J, leaving 4 bases unmatched. Germline V CDR1 and CDR2: SGHTA, FQGNSA. The CDR3 protein is CASSLGDRPLNTEAFF. DNA of the CDR3: TGTGCCAGCAGCTTAGGGGACAGGCCGTTGAACACTGAAGCTTTCTTT.

The rearrangement links TRBV6-5 to TRBJ1-2; D possibly corresponds to TRBD1 (5 bases). The V gene's germline CDR1 is MNHEY and CDR2 SVGAGI. Trimming took 2 bases from V and 8 from J, leaving 21 bases between them. CDR3 length: 16 amino acids. The CDR3 protein is CASSYEDGGNLWGYTF. The CDR3 bases are TGTGCCAGCAGTTACGAGGACGGGGGAAATCTGTGGGGCTACACCTTC.

The genes are TRBV3-1 (or the pseudogene TRBV3-2) and TRBJ2-3; 9 bases align to TRBD1. The CDR3 covers 16 residues. Germline values: CDR1 LGHDT, CDR2 YNNKEL (reference sequence). The trim removed 2 bases at V and 3 bases at J, leaving 6 bases unmatched. CDR3 region: CASSQSGQGITDTQYF. CDR3 sequence (DNA): TGTGCCAGCAGCCAATCCGGACAGGGGATAACAGATACGCAGTATTTT.

CDR3 in amino acids: CASSGFEQYF. The DNA of the CDR3 is TGTGCCAGCAGTGGGTTCGAGCAGTACTTC. This chain joins TRBV2 and TRBJ2-7, with D uncertain. Germline CDR1 SNHLY, CDR2 FYNNEI. V was pared by 4 bases and J by 6 bases, with 4 bases between. The CDR3 covers 10 residues. The full variable domain, its missing parts supplied by reference TRBV2 and TRBJ2-7, is EPEVTQTPSHQVTQMGQEVILRCVPISNHLYFYWYRQILGQKVEFLVSFYNNEISEKSEIFDDQFSVERPDGSNFTLKIRSTKLEDSAMYFCASSGFEQYFGPGTRLTVT.

This clone was recorded once. The chain combines TRBV28 with TRBJ2-1, with 9 bases lining up with TRBD1. There are 16 residues in the CDR3. V lost 4 bases to trimming and J lost 7 bases; unmatched junction nucleotides: 11. Germline V gene lookup returns CDR1 MDHEN and CDR2 SYDVKM. The CDR3 spells CASSSQPGQGKNEQFF. CDR3 in DNA: TGTGCCAGCAGTTCGCAACCGGGACAGGGCAAGAATGAGCAGTTCTTC.

The J gene is TRBJ1-1, the V gene TRBV10-3, with D tentatively TRBD1 (5 bases). This CDR3 region has 16 residues. With 1 base removed from V and 2 bases from J, the gap between germline ends came to 14 bases. CDR1 and CDR2 from the germline V gene are ENHRY and SYGVKD. CDR3 nucleotides: TGTGCCATCAGTGAGTGGGCAGGGTCGGGCAACACTGAAGCTTTCTTT. It codes for CAISEWAGSGNTEAFF.

The CDR3 protein is CATAGPGQGPYSNQPQHF. CDR3 in DNA: TGTGCCACCGCCGGACCAGGACAGGGCCCTTATAGCAATCAGCCCCAGCATTTT. This sequence joins TRBV24-1 and TRBJ1-5; TRBD1 aligns across 8 bases. Per the germline V gene, CDR1 is KGHDR and CDR2 is SFDVKD. The J segment lost 0 bases and the V segment lost 9 bases, leaving 15 bases of the junction unmatched. CDR3 length equals 18 residues.

The chain carries TRBV4-1 and TRBJ2-1; D gene unclear. CDR1 is MGHRA, CDR2 YSYEKL, per germline. V was cut by 0 bases and J by 6 bases, with 15 bases left in between. The CDR3 loop spans 16 amino acids. Written as DNA, the CDR3 is TGCGCCAGCAGCCAAGATACGCGAAGCGTACCCAATGAGCAGTTCTTC. It specifies CASSQDTRSVPNEQFF.

This chain uses TRBV19 with TRBJ1-1; D uncertain. The CDR3 is 15 amino acids. CDR1 is LNHDA and CDR2 is SQIVND in the germline V gene (reference sequence). The ends were cut back, 5 bases at V and 2 bases at J, with 15 bases in the middle. CDR3 region: CASSPSWQVNTEAFF. The CDR3, as DNA: TGTGCCAGTAGTCCCTCGTGGCAGGTAAACACTGAAGCTTTCTTT.

V is TRBV7-9 and J is TRBJ1-4; no definite D call. Germline V lookup: CDR1 SEHNR, CDR2 FQNEAQ (reference sequence). V gave up 6 bases and J gave up 2 bases, with 10 bases separating them. The CDR3 length is 14 residues. DNA of the CDR3: TGTGCCAGCAGGCCCGGAGGGACTAATGAAAAACTGTTTTTT. This encodes CASRPGGTNEKLFF.

The chain carries TRBV27 and TRBJ1-2, with 12 bases aligning to TRBD1. Looked up from germline, CDR1 is MNHEY and CDR2 is SMNVEV (reference sequence). The V gene end was trimmed by 6 bases and the J gene end by 3 bases; junction bases not matched to a gene: 8. The CDR3 totals 16 residues. The CDR3, as DNA: TGTGCCAGCAGAGGGACAGGGGGCGCCCCCCACTATGGCTACACCTTC. Its translation is CASRGTGGAPHYGYTF.

The chain uses TRBV9 and TRBJ1-5; D may be TRBD1 (5 bases). The V gene lost 0 bases and the J gene lost 7 bases, with 17 bases spanning the gap. The CDR3 totals 16 residues. CDR1 SGDLS and CDR2 YYNGEE come from the germline V gene. The CDR3 here is CASSVVGGWGSQPQHF. The CDR3 region has the DNA TGTGCCAGCAGCGTAGTGGGGGGTTGGGGGTCGCAGCCCCAGCATTTT.

This clone was observed a single time. Distinct nucleotide sequences in the sample also encode this CDR3. This chain links TRBV3-1 (or the pseudogene TRBV3-2) with TRBJ1-1, with no clear D. CDR1 and CDR2 (germline): LGHDT, YNNKEL (reference sequence). V shed 4 bases and J shed 4 bases, with 7 bases lying between them. This CDR3 contains 12 residues. CDR3 nucleotide sequence: TGTGCCAGCAGCCCGGGGTCCACTGAAGCTTTCTTT. The encoded protein is CASSPGSTEAFF.

This clone was seen only once. The V call is TRBV10-3, the J call TRBJ2-7, with 8 bases aligning to TRBD2. Germline V CDR1 and CDR2: ENHRY, SYGVKD. Unmatched junction bases numbered 4, after V lost 6 bases and J lost 0 bases. The CDR3 has 14 amino acids. The CDR3 protein is CAISSTSVSYEQYF. CDR3 sequence (DNA): TGTGCCATCAGCTCGACTAGCGTCTCCTACGAGCAGTACTTC.

The chain employs TRBV10-3 and TRBJ2-2; D assignment may be TRBD1 or TRBD2 (7 bases each). V lost 6 bases and J lost 6, with 20 bases in between. Germline lookup yields CDR1 ENHRY and CDR2 SYGVKD. The CDR3 extends over 16 amino acids. The CDR3, as DNA: TGTGCCATCAGAAGATCAGGGGGGGATCTATCCGGGGAGCTGTTTTTT. Encoded protein: CAIRRSGGDLSGELFF.

The chain employs TRBV5-4 and TRBJ2-1; tentative D call: TRBD2 (5 bases). The germline V gene has CDR1 SGHNT and CDR2 YYREEE (reference sequence). Trimming took 2 bases from V and 7 from J, leaving 13 bases between them. CDR3 length: 14 residues. The CDR3 DNA is TGTGCCAGCAGCTTCGGCGGACTGGGGAATGAGCAGTTCTTC. Encoded protein: CASSFGGLGNEQFF.

This chain links TRBV7-9 with TRBJ2-7; D ambiguous. Germline V CDR1 and CDR2: SEHNR, FQNEAQ (reference sequence). The V end was cut by 1 base, the J end by 0 bases, with 13 bases between. This CDR3 comprises 16 residues. CDR3 loop: CASSLVGQRNSYEQYF. The CDR3 DNA reads as TGTGCCAGCAGCTTAGTTGGCCAGCGTAACTCCTACGAGCAGTACTTC.

The chain links TRBV27 to TRBJ2-3, with D unresolved. The ends were cut back, 3 bases at V and 0 bases at J, with 7 bases in the middle. This CDR3 region has 14 residues. Germline CDR1 is MNHEY and CDR2 is SMNVEV (reference sequence). CDR3 sequence (DNA): TGTGCCAGCAGTTTTACACCGAGCACAGATACGCAGTATTTT. This codes for CASSFTPSTDTQYF.

CDR3 DNA sequence: TGTGCCAGCAGTTACTCGCAGGGATGGAATGAAAAACTGTTTTTT. Translated, it gives CASSYSQGWNEKLFF. The chain is built from TRBV6-5 and TRBJ1-4; possibly TRBD1 for D (5 bases). The CDR3 is made up of 15 amino acids. V lost 0 bases and J lost 5, with 10 bases in between. Germline V gives CDR1 MNHEY, CDR2 SVGAGI.

The chain has TRBV12-3 or TRBV12-4 and TRBJ1-5; tentatively, D is TRBD1 (5 bases). The CDR3 loop spans 13 amino acids. V was clipped by 3 bases and J by 5 bases, with 8 bases between them. CDR3 region: CASSFGGDQPQHF. CDR3 DNA sequence: TGTGCCAGCAGTTTCGGGGGGGATCAGCCCCAGCATTTT.

The J gene is TRBJ2-1, the V gene TRBV18, with TRBD2 matching over 8 bases. With 5 bases clipped from V and 4 bases from J, the junction kept 13 bases outside the gene matches. Germline V CDR1 and CDR2: KGHSH, LQKENI. This CDR3 is built from 17 residues. The CDR3 reads CASSSSPLRGVYNEQFF. The CDR3 DNA reads TGTGCCAGCTCATCAAGTCCCCTGCGGGGGGTATACAATGAGCAGTTCTTC.

V is TRBV5-1 and J is TRBJ1-1; D gene unclear. The germline V gene encodes CDR1 SGHRS and CDR2 YFSETQ. Deletions cut 4 bases from V and 0 bases from J, with 10 bases between. This CDR3 spans 14 amino acids. This chain's CDR3 is CASSPITVNTEAFF. The CDR3 DNA reads as TGCGCCAGCAGCCCCATCACGGTGAACACTGAAGCTTTCTTT.

The J gene is TRBJ1-4, the V gene TRBV5-1; perhaps TRBD1 as D (6 bases). The CDR3 has 16 amino acids. Trimming left V 0 bases short and J 5 bases short, with 14 bases between. From germline, CDR1 is SGHRS and CDR2 YFSETQ. CDR3 bases: TGCGCCAGCAGCTTGGCTCGGACAGCCGGAAATGAAAAACTGTTTTTT. Its translation is CASSLARTAGNEKLFF.

The chain uses TRBV10-3 and TRBJ2-1; a possible D gene is TRBD2 (6 bases). V shed 1 base and J shed 7 bases, with 11 bases lying between them. Germline assignment: CDR1 ENHRY and CDR2 SYGVKD. The CDR3 is 14 amino acids. The CDR3 coding sequence is TGTGCCATCAGTGAGTTGGCGGGGAATAATGAGCAGTTCTTC. Translating it yields CAISELAGNNEQFF.

The V call is TRBV4-3, the J call TRBJ2-7, with a weak D call TRBD2 (6 bases). Germline CDR1 is LGHNA and CDR2 is YSLEER. This CDR3 has 16 residues. Trimming removed 4 bases from V and 3 bases from J, with 19 bases in between. CDR3 region: CASSPSRGMGGYEQYF. In DNA, the CDR3 is TGCGCCAGCAGCCCCTCACGGGGGATGGGTGGCTACGAGCAGTACTTC.

V gene TRBV27 combines with J gene TRBJ2-2; D is unresolved. This CDR3 is 13 amino acids long. Per the germline V gene, CDR1 is MNHEY and CDR2 is SMNVEV (reference sequence). Trimming removed 0 bases at V and 7 bases at J, with 6 bases between. The CDR3 is CASSLSWGGELFF. The DNA for the CDR3 is TGTGCCAGCAGTTTATCGTGGGGCGGGGAGCTGTTTTTT.

Worth noting for this clone: At one boundary the junction diverges from the germline segment, which might be a read error. V gene TRBV9 combines with J gene TRBJ1-1; D call uncertain. The germline CDR1 and CDR2 sequences are SGDLS and YYNGEE. The CDR3 consists of 13 residues. This CDR3 is CASSPTGGTEAFF. The CDR3 nucleotides are TGCGCCAGCAGCCCCACGGGTGGCACTGAAGCTTTCTTT. Together with reference TRBV9 and TRBJ1-1, the CDR3 gives the full variable domain: DSGVTQTPKHLITATGQRVTLRCSPRSGDLSVYWYQQSLDQGLQFLIQYYNGEERAKGNILERFSAQQFPDLHSELNLSSLELGDSALYFCASSPTGGTEAFFGQGTRLTVV.

The rearrangement uses TRBV15 and TRBJ1-4; a possible D gene is TRBD1 (6 bases). V lost 6 bases to trimming and J lost 8 bases, with 16 bases between them. Germline V CDR1 and CDR2: LNHNV, YYDKDF (reference sequence). The CDR3 spans 14 residues. CDR3 in amino acids: CATRPQGWNEKLFF. The CDR3 nucleotides are TGTGCCACCAGACCACAGGGTTGGAACGAAAAACTGTTTTTT. Looking up the rest from reference TRBV15 and TRBJ1-4 gives the full variable domain: DAMVIQNPRYQVTQFGKPVTLSCSQTLNHNVMYWYQQKSSQAPKLLFHYYDKDFNNEADTPDNFQSRRPNTSFCFLDIRSPGLGDTAMYLCATRPQGWNEKLFFGSGTQLSVL.

The V call is TRBV18, the J call TRBJ2-7; D is possibly TRBD2 (6 bases). Germline assignment: CDR1 KGHSH and CDR2 LQKENI. The CDR3 is 15 amino acids. Trimming pared 1 base from V and 0 bases from J, leaving 10 bases between. The CDR3 coding sequence is TGTGCCAGCTCACCACAGGAGGGTAACTCCTACGAGCAGTACTTC. Protein: CASSPQEGNSYEQYF.

In its sample, this clone was seen a few times. The genes are TRBV5-1 and TRBJ2-7, with 12 nucleotides matching TRBD2. Trimming removed 4 bases from V and 2 bases from J; junction bases left unmatched: 7. Per germline, CDR1 SGHRS and CDR2 YFSETQ. The CDR3 has 16 residues. CDR3 sequence: CASSGGTSGPAYEQYF. In DNA, the CDR3 is TGCGCCAGCAGCGGCGGGACTAGCGGGCCGGCCTACGAGCAGTACTTC.